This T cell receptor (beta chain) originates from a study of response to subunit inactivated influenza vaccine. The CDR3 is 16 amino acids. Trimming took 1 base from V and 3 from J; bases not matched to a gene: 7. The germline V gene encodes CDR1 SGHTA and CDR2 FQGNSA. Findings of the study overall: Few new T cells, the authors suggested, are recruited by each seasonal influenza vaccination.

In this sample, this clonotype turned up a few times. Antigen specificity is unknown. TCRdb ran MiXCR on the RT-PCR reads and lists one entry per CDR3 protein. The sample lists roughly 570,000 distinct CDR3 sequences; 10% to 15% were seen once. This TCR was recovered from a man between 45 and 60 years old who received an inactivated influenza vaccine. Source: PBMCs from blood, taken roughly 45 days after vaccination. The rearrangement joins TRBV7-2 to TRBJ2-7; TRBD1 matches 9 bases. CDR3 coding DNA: TGTGCCAGCAGCTTAGTAGGGGGGGACAGGGACTACGAGCAGTACTTC. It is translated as CASSLVGGDRDYEQYF.